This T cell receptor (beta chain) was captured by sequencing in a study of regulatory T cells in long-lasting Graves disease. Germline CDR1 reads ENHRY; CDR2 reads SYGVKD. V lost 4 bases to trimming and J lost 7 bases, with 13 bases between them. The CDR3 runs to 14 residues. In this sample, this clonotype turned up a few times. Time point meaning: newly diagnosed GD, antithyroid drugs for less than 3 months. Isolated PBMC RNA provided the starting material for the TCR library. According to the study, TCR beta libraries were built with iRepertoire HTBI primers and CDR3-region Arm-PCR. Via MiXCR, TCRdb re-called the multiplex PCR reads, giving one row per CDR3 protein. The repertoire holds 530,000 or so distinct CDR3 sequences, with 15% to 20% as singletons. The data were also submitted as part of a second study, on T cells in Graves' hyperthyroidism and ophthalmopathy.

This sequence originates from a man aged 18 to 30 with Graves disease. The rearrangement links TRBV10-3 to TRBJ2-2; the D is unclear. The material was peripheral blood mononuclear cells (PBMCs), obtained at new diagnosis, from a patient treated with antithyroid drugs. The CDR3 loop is CAISGSLSGGELFF. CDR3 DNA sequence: TGTGCCATCAGTGGCAGCCTTTCAGGCGGGGAGCTGTTTTTT.